This TCR beta chain was documented in a study of Ad26.COV2.S vaccination and SARS-CoV-2 variants. Germline CDR1 is SGHDT and CDR2 is YYEEEE. After removal of 2 bases from V and 3 bases from J, the junction contained 6 bases not matched to a gene. The CDR3 length is 15 residues. Specified treatment: around 19 received Ad26.COV2.S at low or high dose, single or two shots; several received placebo; per-sample allocation not given. Specimens were obtained on day 63 following the first vaccine or placebo injection. An 18-55-year-old adult in Boston served as donor. Sequencing used immunoSEQ multiplex PCR; TCRdb keeps in-frame clones, though not all of them. The data show some 520,000 clones, with around 85% seen just once and 9.5% to 15% held by the top ten.

The sequence came from a person between 18 and 65 years old who received the Ad26.COV2.S COVID-19 vaccine or a placebo. Sample: peripheral blood, taken in a trial of Ad26.COV2.S vaccine versus placebo. This sequence joins TRBV5-6 and TRBJ1-2; TRBD1 matches 8 bases. This CDR3 is CASSLEDREYYGYTF. The CDR3, as DNA: TGTGCCAGCAGCTTAGAGGACAGGGAATACTATGGCTACACCTTC.